This is a list of T cell receptor beta chains from one sample in a study of T cells in Graves' hyperthyroidism and ophthalmopathy. Each CDR3 protein gets one entry after TCRdb re-called the multiplex PCR reads with MiXCR. The sample lists hundreds of thousands of distinct CDR3 sequences, 15% to 20% occurring once. Sequences were obtained from blood. These receptors were obtained from a woman aged 30 to 39 with Graves' hyperthyroidism. The CDR3 runs from the conserved cysteine through the conserved F or W. A D gene is named only where the DNA matches it firmly. Clone size is stated in some rows and not others, as once, few, many or a class when expanded.

D gene,J gene,clone size,V gene,CDR3 DNA,CDR3 protein
TRBD1,TRBJ2-7,-,TRBV5-1,TGCGCCAGCAGCTCTAGGGGACAGGGGGCTCACGAGCAGTACTTC,CASSSRGQGAHEQYF
-,TRBJ1-5,-,TRBV6-1,TGTGCCAGCAGCCCCCCCGGCTCCCAGCCCCAGCATTTT,CASSPPGSQPQHF
-,TRBJ1-2,few,TRBV10-3,TGTGCCATCAGTGAGTCTACGGTTAACTATGGCTACACCTTC,CAISESTVNYGYTF
-,TRBJ1-5,many,TRBV11-2,TGTGCCAGCAGCAGGGTGCAGGGTCAGCCCCAGCATTTT,CASSRVQGQPQHF
TRBD1,TRBJ1-1,-,TRBV19,TGTGCCAGTAGTATAGGTTTGGGACAGGGAAACACTGAAGCTTTCTTT,CASSIGLGQGNTEAFF
-,TRBJ1-6,many,TRBV2,TGTGCCAGCAATGAATGGAGCTCCTATAATTCACCCCTCCACTTT,CASNEWSSYNSPLHF
TRBD1,TRBJ1-4,-,TRBV20-1,TGCAGTGCTAGTAACAGACAGGGGGCAGGAGAAAAACTGTTTTTT,CSASNRQGAGEKLFF
TRBD2,TRBJ2-1,few,TRBV29-1,TGCAGCGTTGAAGCCCGAGGTAGCGGGAGGAGTGATGAGCAGTTCTTC,CSVEARGSGRSDEQFF
TRBD2,TRBJ2-7,many,TRBV7-2,TGTGCCAGCAGCGTCCCGACTAGCAGCTACGAGCAGTACTTC,CASSVPTSSYEQYF
-,TRBJ1-4,many,TRBV18,TGTGCCAGCTCACCCCAGGATAATGAAAAACTGTTTTTT,CASSPQDNEKLFF
-,TRBJ1-1,many,TRBV7-8,TGTGCCAGCAGCTTGAGGGTCTTGGAATCTGAAGCTTTCTTT,CASSLRVLESEAFF
TRBD2,TRBJ2-5,many,TRBV11-2,TGTGCCAGCAGCCCGGGGACTAGTCCGGAGACCCAGTACTTC,CASSPGTSPETQYF
TRBD1,TRBJ2-2,-,TRBV27,TGTGCCAGCAGTTTCTGGACAGGGGGGACCGGGGAGCTGTTTTTT,CASSFWTGGTGELFF
-,TRBJ1-6,-,TRBV2,TGTGCCAGCAGTGACCCACGAGGGGGGGAGCAAGGCTTCCGGGACGGGGGTTCACCCCTCCACTTT,CASSDPRGGEQGFRDGGSPLHF
TRBD1,TRBJ1-1,many,TRBV11-2,TGTGCCAGCAGCTTAAGACAGGGGCTGGGAACTGAAGCTTTCTTT,CASSLRQGLGTEAFF
-,TRBJ2-2,many,TRBV6-6,TGTGCCAGCAGTTACGGGGGGTCCGGGGAGCTGTTTTTT,CASSYGGSGELFF
-,TRBJ2-5,-,TRBV20-1,TGCAGTGCTTATTACCGGGAGACCCAGTACTTC,CSAYYRETQYF
-,TRBJ2-7,many,TRBV11-2,TGTGCCAGCAGCTTAGTAGGGGTCGAGCAGTACTTC,CASSLVGVEQYF
TRBD1,TRBJ2-3,-,TRBV11-2,TGTGCCAGCAGCTCGACAGGGGGTGGCTCAACACTCGTCACAGATACGCAGTATTTT,CASSSTGGGSTLVTDTQYF
TRBD2,TRBJ2-3,many,TRBV13,TGTGCCAGCAGCAGCGGGACTAGATGGCAACTAGGAGGCACAGATACGCAGTATTTT,CASSSGTRWQLGGTDTQYF
-,TRBJ1-1,-,TRBV19,TGTGCCAGTAGACACATGAACACTGAAGCTTTCTTT,CASRHMNTEAFF
TRBD2,TRBJ2-4,-,TRBV28,TGTGCCAGCAGTTTGGAGCGGGAGAGGGTCAAAAACATTCAGTACTTC,CASSLERERVKNIQYF